These 8 T cell receptor beta chains were sequenced from one sample in a study of OX40 agonist ivuxolimab in advanced cancers. Libraries were prepared by immunoSEQ multiplex PCR; TCRdb keeps only in-frame clonotypes and omits some of them. The data hold more than 40,000 clones, with over 75% observed a single time. The material sequenced was CD4+ or CD8+ T cells sorted from blood, taken in a trial of the OX40 agonist ivuxolimab. All receptors derive from an adult with an advanced solid tumor such as melanoma, head and neck, liver or kidney cancer.

The rearrangement joins TRBV10-3 to TRBJ2-5; the D is unclear. CDR1 is ENHRY, CDR2 SYGVKD, per germline. This CDR3 contains 12 residues. V lost 0 bases, J lost 4 bases, and 3 bases lay in between. Written as DNA, the CDR3 is TGTGCCATCAGTGAGTCTGGAGAGACCCAGTACTTC. This sequence encodes CAISESGETQYF.

The DNA for the CDR3 is TGTGCCAGCAGCGCTGCGGGGCTCTCTGGAAACACCATATATTTT. Amino acid sequence: CASSAAGLSGNTIYF. The rearrangement joins TRBV11-2 to TRBJ1-3; D is perhaps TRBD1 (5 bases). V dropped 5 bases and J dropped 0 bases, with 11 bases sitting between them. From germline, CDR1 is SGHAT and CDR2 FQNNGV. The CDR3 contains 15 residues.

This chain uses TRBV9 with TRBJ2-3; 8 nucleotides match TRBD1. The CDR3 spans 15 residues. CDR1 is SGDLS, CDR2 YYNGEE, per germline. The V and J ends lost 5 bases and 6 bases, in that order; junction bases with no gene match: 11. This CDR3 reads CASSPRQGFGDTQYF. CDR3 DNA sequence: TGTGCCAGCAGTCCCCGACAGGGGTTTGGCGATACGCAGTATTTT.

This clone was counted once. V and J are TRBV10-3 and TRBJ2-2; D possibly corresponds to TRBD1 (6 bases). The V end was cut by 0 bases, the J end by 1 base, with 9 bases between. The germline V gene has CDR1 ENHRY and CDR2 SYGVKD. CDR3 length: 16 amino acids. The CDR3 protein is CAISESDRLNTGELFF. The DNA for the CDR3 is TGTGCCATCAGTGAGTCCGACAGGTTGAACACCGGGGAGCTGTTTTTT.

The chain recombines TRBV14 with TRBJ2-5; no firm D call. The CDR3 spans 14 residues. V lost 4 bases, J lost 0 bases, and 9 bases lay in between. CDR1 is SGHDN, CDR2 FVKESK, per germline. For the CDR3, the DNA is TGTGCCAGCAGCCTGAACAGAAACCAAGAGACCCAGTACTTC. Residues: CASSLNRNQETQYF.

This clone turned up a few times. The J gene is TRBJ2-1, the V gene TRBV11-3; D possibly uses TRBD1 or TRBD2 (7 bases each). V was clipped by 5 bases and J by 7 bases, with 18 bases between them. This CDR3 is built from 15 residues. Germline V gene sequence: CDR1 SGHNT, CDR2 YENEEA. The DNA for the CDR3 is TGTGCCAGCAGCCCTCGGCAGGGGGGGTTTAATGAGCAGTTCTTC. Its translation: CASSPRQGGFNEQFF. Variable domain in full (rest from reference TRBV11-3 and TRBJ2-1): EAGVVQSPRYKIIEKKQPVAFWCNPISGHNTLYWYLQNLGQGPELLIRYENEEAVDDSQLPKDRFSAERLKGVDSTLKIQPAELGDSAVYLCASSPRQGGFNEQFFGPGTRLTVL.

The rearrangement uses TRBV28 and TRBJ1-2; D is possibly TRBD1 (5 bases). Trimming took 5 bases from V and 2 from J, leaving 9 bases between them. The CDR3 is made up of 13 amino acids. The germline CDR1 and CDR2 sequences are MDHEN and SYDVKM. In DNA form, the CDR3 reads TGTGCCAGCAGTCCGGGGGGGAACTATGGCTACACCTTC. Protein product: CASSPGGNYGYTF.

The chain combines TRBV2 with TRBJ2-1; D tentatively reads TRBD1 or TRBD2 (5 bases each). CDR1 and CDR2 from the germline V gene are SNHLY and FYNNEI. Trimming left V 6 bases short and J 1 base short, with 10 bases between. The CDR3 has 14 amino acids. CDR3 loop: CASRSGGSYNEQFF. Written as DNA, the CDR3 is TGTGCCAGCAGAAGTGGGGGTTCCTACAATGAGCAGTTCTTC.